These 31 T cell receptor beta chains originate from one sample sequenced in a study of blood T cell repertoires in COVID-19. Profiled with immunoSEQ multiplex PCR; TCRdb holds only in-frame clones, not every one. The sample lists 100,000 to 120,000 clones; approximately 72% were seen once. Sequencing used peripheral blood. The source of these receptors is a woman in her 70s with acute or convalescent COVID-19.

This clone was recorded a few times. The chain has TRBV2 and TRBJ1-6; D remains unclear. V was cut by 2 bases and J by 4 bases, with 9 bases left in between. This CDR3 contains 15 residues. Per the germline V gene, CDR1 is SNHLY and CDR2 is FYNNEI. The CDR3 protein is CASSEREPYNSPLHF. The CDR3 nucleotides read TGTGCCAGCAGTGAAAGGGAGCCTTATAATTCACCCCTCCACTTT.

This clone was seen a single time. This chain links TRBV7-9 with TRBJ2-5; 9 nucleotides align to TRBD1. Germline V gene data show CDR1 as SEHNR and CDR2 as FQNEAQ (reference sequence). The CDR3 covers 16 residues. The trim removed 5 bases at V and 5 bases at J, leaving 12 bases unmatched. The CDR3 DNA follows: TGTGCCAGCAGCGCACTACAGGGGGCGCGAGCGGAGACCCAGTACTTC. Translating gives CASSALQGARAETQYF.

This clone has just a few counts. V is TRBV30 and J is TRBJ1-1; 7 bases are a match to TRBD1. V trimming: 5 bases; J trimming: 1 base; junction bases outside the gene matches: 10. Germline lookup yields CDR1 GTSNPN and CDR2 SVGIG (reference sequence). This CDR3 spans 15 amino acids. CDR3 coding DNA: TGTGCCTGGGCCCGCGGTAGGACAGGGAACACTGAAGCTTTCTTT. Translation: CAWARGRTGNTEAFF.

The CDR3 sequence is CASTTSGGAFHEQYF. For the CDR3, the DNA is TGTGCCAGCACGACTAGCGGGGGGGCCTTCCACGAGCAGTACTTC. The chain employs TRBV7-2 and TRBJ2-7; 14 bases match TRBD2. Losses at the gene ends were 7 bases for V and 5 bases for J; bases not matched to a gene: 7. The CDR3 consists of 15 residues. Germline loops: CDR1 SGHTA, CDR2 FQGNSA. Full variable domain (outside the CDR3, taken from reference TRBV7-2 and TRBJ2-7): GAGVSQSPSNKVTEKGKDVELRCDPISGHTALYWYRQSLGQGLEFLIYFQGNSAPDKSGLPSDRFSAERTGGSVSTLTIQRTQQEDSAVYLCASTTSGGAFHEQYFGPGTRLTVT.

The chain is built from TRBV19 and TRBJ1-5, with TRBD1 as a possible D gene (6 bases). The germline gives CDR1 LNHDA, CDR2 SQIVND (reference sequence). The CDR3 contains 16 residues. The V and J ends lost 3 bases and 0 bases respectively, with 12 bases between them. The chain's CDR3 is CASSMSGVYSNQPQHF. The CDR3 region has the DNA TGTGCCAGTAGTATGTCAGGGGTATATAGCAATCAGCCCCAGCATTTT.

This clone was counted once. V usage is TRBV28 and J usage is TRBJ2-5, with D possibly matching TRBD2 (7 bases). Per germline, CDR1 MDHEN and CDR2 SYDVKM. This CDR3 is 10 amino acids long. Trimming removed 8 bases from V and 7 bases from J, with 8 bases in between. The CDR3, as DNA: TGTGCCAGCGGGGGGGCGACCCAGTACTTC. Residues: CASGGATQYF.

This CDR3 is CASSETYSGARNGYTF. The CDR3 nucleotides read TGCGCCAGCAGTGAGACCTATTCGGGTGCGCGAAATGGCTACACCTTC. This chain joins TRBV10-2 and TRBJ1-2; D remains unclear. CDR1 and CDR2 from the germline V gene are WSHSY and SAAADI. The CDR3 runs to 16 residues. Trimming removed 2 bases at V and 6 bases at J, with 19 bases between.

The chain is built from TRBV7-9 and TRBJ2-2; a weak D match, TRBD1 (5 bases). This CDR3 has 14 residues. Germline CDR1 is SEHNR and CDR2 is FQNEAQ (reference sequence). Trimming removed 5 bases from V and 6 bases from J, with 13 bases in between. The CDR3 sequence: CASSLDNEAGELFF. The CDR3, as DNA: TGTGCCAGCAGCCTGGACAACGAGGCCGGGGAGCTGTTTTTT.

The V call is TRBV15, the J call TRBJ2-7; 11 bases match TRBD2. The J segment lost 0 bases and the V segment lost 4 bases, leaving 8 bases of the junction unmatched. Germline CDR1 LNHNV, CDR2 YYDKDF (reference sequence). The CDR3 loop spans 17 amino acids. For the CDR3, the DNA is TGTGCCACCAGCACCGGGACTAGCGGTTTAAGCTCCTACGAGCAGTACTTC. This translates into CATSTGTSGLSSYEQYF.

Here the CDR3 DNA reads TGTGCCAGCAATCAGGGGCGGAACACTGAAGCTTTCTTT. Protein product: CASNQGRNTEAFF. The chain employs TRBV2 and TRBJ1-1, with D tentatively TRBD1 (6 bases). Germline CDR1 reads SNHLY; CDR2 reads FYNNEI. This CDR3 contains 13 residues. The germline V and J ends were trimmed by 7 bases and 1 base, with 10 bases remaining between them.

The rearrangement uses TRBV10-3 and TRBJ1-1, with TRBD1 matching 8 bases. The V gene's germline CDR1 is ENHRY and CDR2 SYGVKD. This CDR3 has 14 amino acids. V trimming: 5 bases; J trimming: 5 bases; junction bases outside the gene matches: 7. This CDR3 is CAISHDRGKTEAFF. The CDR3 nucleotides read TGTGCCATCAGTCACGACAGGGGAAAGACTGAAGCTTTCTTT.

The genes are TRBV7-9 and TRBJ1-4; D is unresolved. The germline CDR1 and CDR2 sequences are SEHNR and FQNEAQ (reference sequence). The CDR3 extends over 14 amino acids. Trimming cost V 2 bases and J 0 bases, with 4 bases left between them. CDR3 sequence reads: CASSLYSTNEKLFF. DNA for the CDR3: TGTGCCAGCAGCTTATACTCAACTAATGAAAAACTGTTTTTT.

The V gene is TRBV4-1, the J gene TRBJ1-2, with TRBD1 matching 10 bases. Germline CDR1 is MGHRA and CDR2 is YSYEKL. This CDR3 is 16 amino acids long. The J segment lost 0 bases and the V segment lost 0 bases, leaving 1 base of the junction unmatched. The DNA for the CDR3 is TGCGCCAGCAGCCAAGAAGGGACAGGGGCTAACTATGGCTACACCTTC. This sequence encodes CASSQEGTGANYGYTF.

The V and J genes are TRBV6-5 and TRBJ1-5; a possible D gene is TRBD1 (5 bases). CDR1 and CDR2 (germline): MNHEY, SVGAGI. V was cut by 6 bases and J by 5 bases, with 14 bases left in between. The length of the CDR3 is 14 residues. Here the CDR3 DNA reads TGTGCCAGCAGGCCAGACAGCAAATATCAGCCCCAGCATTTT. Translated: CASRPDSKYQPQHF.

The count of this clone is one. The J gene is TRBJ1-1, the V gene TRBV18; perhaps TRBD1 as D (5 bases). There are 14 residues in the CDR3. The ends were cut back, 6 bases at V and 7 bases at J, with 18 bases in the middle. Germline values: CDR1 KGHSH, CDR2 LQKENI. The CDR3 here is CASSPSSGKGEAFF. CDR3 in DNA: TGTGCCAGCTCCCCAAGCTCAGGGAAGGGTGAAGCTTTCTTT.

This clone was recorded a few times. The rearrangement links TRBV5-6 to TRBJ2-5, with a possible D match to TRBD1 (5 bases). In germline, CDR1 is SGHDT, CDR2 YYEEEE. The CDR3 has 14 residues. Trimming took off 0 bases at V and 4 bases at J, with 10 bases between the two ends. CDR3 bases: TGTGCCAGCAGCTTGGGGGGCTCACTAGAGACCCAGTACTTC. Its protein is CASSLGGSLETQYF.

This clone occurred a few times. V and J are TRBV6-2 or TRBV6-3 and TRBJ2-7; weak D call: TRBD2 (5 bases). Germline lookup yields CDR1 MNHEY and CDR2 SVGEGT. Trimming took 2 bases from V and 2 from J, leaving 13 bases between them. The CDR3 is 15 residues long. CDR3 in DNA: TGTGCCAGCAGTTACGGTGGGAGAACCGCCTACGAGCAGTACTTC. It translates to CASSYGGRTAYEQYF.

The chain employs TRBV15 and TRBJ2-1; perhaps TRBD1 as D (8 bases). Germline V gene data show CDR1 as LNHNV and CDR2 as YYDKDF (reference sequence). This CDR3 is 15 amino acids long. V lost 0 bases, J lost 8 bases, and 14 bases lay in between. The CDR3 region is CATSRDRQGRDEQFF. CDR3 DNA sequence: TGTGCCACCAGCAGAGATCGACAGGGGAGGGATGAGCAGTTCTTC. Full variable domain (rest looked up from reference TRBV15 and TRBJ2-1): DAMVIQNPRYQVTQFGKPVTLSCSQTLNHNVMYWYQQKSSQAPKLLFHYYDKDFNNEADTPDNFQSRRPNTSFCFLDIRSPGLGDTAMYLCATSRDRQGRDEQFFGPGTRLTVL.

The chain employs TRBV10-3 and TRBJ2-3, with D perhaps matching TRBD2 (5 bases). Germline CDR1 ENHRY, CDR2 SYGVKD. Trimming removed 8 bases from V and 1 base from J, with 10 bases in between. The CDR3 is made up of 13 amino acids. The CDR3: CAIEGAGTDTQYF. The DNA for the CDR3 is TGTGCCATCGAGGGCGCGGGCACAGATACGCAGTATTTT.

This chain uses TRBV27 with TRBJ2-2; D might be TRBD1 (5 bases). Germline CDR1 reads MNHEY; CDR2 reads SMNVEV (reference sequence). The CDR3 totals 15 residues. Trimming stripped 5 bases from V and 2 bases from J, with 12 bases between. The CDR3 coding sequence is TGTGCCAGCAGTAGATCGACAGCTAACACCGGGGAGCTGTTTTTT. Translation gives CASSRSTANTGELFF.

J is TRBJ2-7 and V is TRBV5-4; 8 nucleotides align to TRBD1. CDR1 and CDR2 from the germline V gene are SGHNT and YYREEE (reference sequence). This CDR3 has 16 amino acids. Germline trimming cut 2 bases from V and 2 bases from J; bases unmatched to any gene: 9. This CDR3 is CASSLAATGVAYEQYF. In DNA form, the CDR3 reads TGTGCCAGCAGCTTAGCGGCGACAGGGGTTGCCTACGAGCAGTACTTC.

V and J are TRBV18 and TRBJ1-5, with 9 nucleotides matching TRBD1. The CDR3 totals 15 residues. J gave up 6 bases and V 4 bases, and 7 bases lay outside the gene matches. CDR1 and CDR2 (germline): KGHSH, LQKENI. This chain's CDR3 is CASSQGQGESQPQHF. In DNA form, the CDR3 reads TGTGCCAGCTCACAGGGACAGGGTGAGAGTCAGCCCCAGCATTTT.

The V gene is TRBV5-1, the J gene TRBJ1-4; perhaps TRBD1 as D (5 bases). The CDR3 loop spans 15 amino acids. Germline lookup yields CDR1 SGHRS and CDR2 YFSETQ. The ends were cut back, 0 bases at V and 6 bases at J, with 12 bases in the middle. The CDR3 nucleotides are TGCGCCAGCAGCTTGGCCCGGGGAGGGGATGAAAAACTGTTTTTT. The encoded protein is CASSLARGGDEKLFF.

CDR3 in amino acids: CASSARLASIDEQFF. As DNA, the CDR3 is TGTGCCAGCAGCGCCCGACTAGCATCAATTGATGAGCAGTTCTTC. The chain joins TRBV7-9 to TRBJ2-1, with 7 bases lining up with TRBD2. With V trimmed by 5 bases and J by 8 bases, 12 bases remained unmatched. The CDR3 sequence is 15 residues long. Germline V lookup: CDR1 SEHNR, CDR2 FQNEAQ (reference sequence).

V and J are TRBV3-1 (or the pseudogene TRBV3-2) and TRBJ2-1; TRBD1 agrees at 11 bases. This CDR3 region has 15 residues. The V and J ends lost 1 base and 9 bases, in that order; junction bases with no gene match: 5. Per germline, CDR1 LGHDT and CDR2 YNNKEL (reference sequence). The CDR3 loop reads CASSQARTGGGEQFF. The DNA for the CDR3 is TGTGCCAGCAGCCAAGCCCGGACAGGGGGCGGTGAGCAGTTCTTC.

This clone was seen a few times. The chain employs TRBV4-1 and TRBJ2-2; the D is unclear. The ends were cut back, 0 bases at V and 6 bases at J, with 5 bases in the middle. The length of the CDR3 is 13 residues. The V gene's germline CDR1 is MGHRA and CDR2 YSYEKL. CDR3 in amino acids: CASSQDRAGELFF. In DNA, the CDR3 is TGCGCCAGCAGCCAAGATCGGGCCGGGGAGCTGTTTTTT.

The chain links TRBV28 to TRBJ1-4; D is unresolved. The germline gives CDR1 MDHEN, CDR2 SYDVKM. With 2 bases removed from V and 5 bases from J, the gap between germline ends came to 12 bases. The CDR3 sequence is 15 residues long. DNA for the CDR3: TGTGCCAGCAGTTTAGATAGGAGCCGAAATGAAAAACTGTTTTTT. It encodes CASSLDRSRNEKLFF.

The rearrangement links TRBV7-9 to TRBJ2-3, with TRBD1 as a possible D gene (6 bases). Germline CDR1 is SEHNR and CDR2 is FQNEAQ (reference sequence). The CDR3 loop spans 15 amino acids. V lost 1 base and J 2 bases, leaving 10 bases between the germline ends. CDR3 DNA sequence: TGTGCCAGCAGCTTAGAACAGGGATTCACAGATACGCAGTATTTT. It encodes CASSLEQGFTDTQYF.

The rearrangement links TRBV6-2 or TRBV6-3 to TRBJ1-2, with D possibly matching TRBD1 (5 bases). Germline values: CDR1 MNHEY, CDR2 SVGEGT. The CDR3 extends over 14 amino acids. Trimming took off 5 bases at V and 7 bases at J, with 17 bases between the two ends. The CDR3: CASSPGLGQGGYTF. Here the CDR3 DNA reads TGTGCCAGCAGTCCCGGACTAGGCCAGGGTGGCTACACCTTC.

The V gene is TRBV19, the J gene TRBJ1-2, with 12 bases fitting TRBD1. Looked up from germline, CDR1 is LNHDA and CDR2 is SQIVND (reference sequence). The CDR3 has 16 residues. The J segment lost 5 bases and the V segment lost 9 bases, leaving 13 bases of the junction unmatched. The CDR3 protein is CASYSGQGAPSYGYTF. DNA of the CDR3: TGTGCCAGCTACTCGGGACAGGGGGCACCTAGTTATGGCTACACCTTC.

V gene TRBV2 combines with J gene TRBJ1-5; D gene unclear. The CDR3 has 14 residues. Trimming stripped 7 bases from V and 0 bases from J, with 10 bases between. Germline assignment: CDR1 SNHLY and CDR2 FYNNEI. As DNA, the CDR3 is TGTGCCAGCACATCGGGGTTTAGCAATCAGCCCCAGCATTTT. Its translation: CASTSGFSNQPQHF. The whole variable domain, filled in from reference TRBV2 and TRBJ1-5, reads EPEVTQTPSHQVTQMGQEVILRCVPISNHLYFYWYRQILGQKVEFLVSFYNNEISEKSEIFDDQFSVERPDGSNFTLKIRSTKLEDSAMYFCASTSGFSNQPQHFGDGTRLSIL.